The clone carrying this T cell receptor (beta chain) was observed a handful of times. Its antigen is as yet unknown. Expansion of antigen-specific CD4+ T cells with viral peptide pools was carried out by the ViraFEST assay before sequencing. Following 10 days of culture, CD4+ T cells were isolated. Each participant received a vaccine that was either BNT162b2 or mRNA-1273, given as two doses. Repertoires were generated with immunoSEQ multiplex PCR, while TCRdb's copy carries only in-frame clones and drops some. Counted here are about 48,000 clones, about 70% occurring once; the ten biggest clones make up roughly 16%. These data come from a study of vaccination effects on CD4 cells after COVID-19. Study in general: A median of 72 days separated the second dose and sampling.

This CDR3 has 15 amino acids. CDR1 is MNHNY and CDR2 is SVGAGI in the germline V gene (reference sequence). V was cut by 6 bases and J by 8 bases, with 17 bases left in between. Study observations and caveats: The study dataset contains few convalescent patients and includes no early post-infection timepoints.

The TCR originated in a human donor who received a COVID-19 vaccine. V is TRBV6-6 and J is TRBJ1-6; D may be TRBD1 (5 bases). The material was CD4+ T cells from PBMCs cultured with HCoV-OC43 spike peptides, obtained after COVID-19 vaccination. Subset meaning: HCoV-OC43 spike overlapping peptide pool stimulation. CDR3 loop: CASSTNGGMDSPLHF. In DNA, the CDR3 is TGTGCCAGCAGCACCAACGGGGGGATGGATTCACCCCTCCACTTT.